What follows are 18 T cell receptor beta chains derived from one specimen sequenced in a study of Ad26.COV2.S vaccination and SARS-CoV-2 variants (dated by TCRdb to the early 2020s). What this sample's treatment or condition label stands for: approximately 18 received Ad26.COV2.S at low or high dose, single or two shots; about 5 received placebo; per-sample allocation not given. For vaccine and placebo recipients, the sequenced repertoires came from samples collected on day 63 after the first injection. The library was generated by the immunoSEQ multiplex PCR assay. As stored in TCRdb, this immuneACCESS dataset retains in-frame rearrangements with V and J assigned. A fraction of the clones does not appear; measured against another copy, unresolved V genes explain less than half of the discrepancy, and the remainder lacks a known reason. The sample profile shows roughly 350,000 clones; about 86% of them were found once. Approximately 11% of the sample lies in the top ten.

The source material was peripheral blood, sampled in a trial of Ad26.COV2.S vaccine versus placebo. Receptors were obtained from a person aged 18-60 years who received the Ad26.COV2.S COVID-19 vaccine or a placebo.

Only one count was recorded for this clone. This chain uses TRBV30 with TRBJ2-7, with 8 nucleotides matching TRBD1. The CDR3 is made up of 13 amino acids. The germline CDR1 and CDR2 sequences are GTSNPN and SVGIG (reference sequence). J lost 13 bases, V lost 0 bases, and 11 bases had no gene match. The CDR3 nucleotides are TGTGCCTGGAGTGTACGGGATGCAGGGGGCCGCTACTTC. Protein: CAWSVRDAGGRYF.

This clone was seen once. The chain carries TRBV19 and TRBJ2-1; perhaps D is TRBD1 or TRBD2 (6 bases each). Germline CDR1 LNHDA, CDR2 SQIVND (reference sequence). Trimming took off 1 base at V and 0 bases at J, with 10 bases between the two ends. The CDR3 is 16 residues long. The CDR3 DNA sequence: TGTGCCAGTAGTATAGTTGGGGGGCCCTCCTACAATGAGCAGTTCTTC. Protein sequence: CASSIVGGPSYNEQFF.

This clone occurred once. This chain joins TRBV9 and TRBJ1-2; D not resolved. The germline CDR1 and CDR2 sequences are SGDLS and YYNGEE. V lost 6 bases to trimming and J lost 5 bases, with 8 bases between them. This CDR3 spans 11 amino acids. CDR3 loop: CASNKHYGYTF. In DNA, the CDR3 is TGTGCCAGCAACAAACATTATGGCTACACCTTC.

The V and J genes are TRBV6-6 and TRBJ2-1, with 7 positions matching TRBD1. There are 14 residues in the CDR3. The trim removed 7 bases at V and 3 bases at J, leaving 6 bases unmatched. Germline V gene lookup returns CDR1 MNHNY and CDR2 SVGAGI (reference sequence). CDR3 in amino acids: CASKPQGDYNEQFF. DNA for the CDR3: TGTGCCAGCAAACCGCAGGGGGACTACAATGAGCAGTTCTTC.

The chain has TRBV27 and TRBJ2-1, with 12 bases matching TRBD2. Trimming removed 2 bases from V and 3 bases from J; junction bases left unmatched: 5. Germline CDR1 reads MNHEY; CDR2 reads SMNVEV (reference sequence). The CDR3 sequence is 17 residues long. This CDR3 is CASSLPSGRAVYNEQFF. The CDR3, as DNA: TGTGCCAGCAGTTTACCTAGCGGGAGGGCCGTCTACAATGAGCAGTTCTTC.

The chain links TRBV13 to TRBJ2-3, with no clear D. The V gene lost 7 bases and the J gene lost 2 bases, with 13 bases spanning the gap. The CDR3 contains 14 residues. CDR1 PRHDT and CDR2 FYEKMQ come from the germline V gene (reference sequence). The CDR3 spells CASKAHSYTDTQYF. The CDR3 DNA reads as TGTGCCAGCAAAGCTCACTCATACACAGATACGCAGTATTTT.

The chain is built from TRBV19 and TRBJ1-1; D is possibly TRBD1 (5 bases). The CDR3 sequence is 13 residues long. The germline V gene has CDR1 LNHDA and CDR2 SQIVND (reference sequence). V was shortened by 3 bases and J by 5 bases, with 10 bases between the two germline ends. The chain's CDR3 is CASSMGRATEAFF. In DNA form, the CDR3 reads TGTGCCAGTAGTATGGGCAGGGCGACTGAAGCTTTCTTT.

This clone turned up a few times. For the CDR3, the DNA is TGTGCCAGCAACCTTCAGGGGGCAGGAGTCTGGAAAGCTTTCTTT. It codes for CASNLQGAGVWKAFF. The V and J genes are TRBV28 and TRBJ1-1; TRBD1 aligns across 8 bases. The CDR3 loop spans 15 amino acids. V trimming: 7 bases; J trimming: 9 bases; junction bases outside the gene matches: 16. CDR1 and CDR2 from the germline V gene are MDHEN and SYDVKM.

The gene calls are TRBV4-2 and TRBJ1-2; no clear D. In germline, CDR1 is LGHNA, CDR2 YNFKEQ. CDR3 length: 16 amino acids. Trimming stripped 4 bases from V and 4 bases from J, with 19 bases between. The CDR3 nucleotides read TGTGCCAGCAGCCCAACCATTATCGGAGGTGGCTATGGCTACACCTTC. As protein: CASSPTIIGGGYGYTF.

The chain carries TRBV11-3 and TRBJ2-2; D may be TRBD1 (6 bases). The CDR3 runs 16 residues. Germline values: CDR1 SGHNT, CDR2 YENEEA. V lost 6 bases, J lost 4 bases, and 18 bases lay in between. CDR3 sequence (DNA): TGTGCCAGCAGTTCCCCGCCGGACAGCCCCACCGGGGAGCTGTTTTTT. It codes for CASSSPPDSPTGELFF. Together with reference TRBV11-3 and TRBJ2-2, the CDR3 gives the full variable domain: EAGVVQSPRYKIIEKKQPVAFWCNPISGHNTLYWYLQNLGQGPELLIRYENEEAVDDSQLPKDRFSAERLKGVDSTLKIQPAELGDSAVYLCASSSPPDSPTGELFFGEGSRLTVL.

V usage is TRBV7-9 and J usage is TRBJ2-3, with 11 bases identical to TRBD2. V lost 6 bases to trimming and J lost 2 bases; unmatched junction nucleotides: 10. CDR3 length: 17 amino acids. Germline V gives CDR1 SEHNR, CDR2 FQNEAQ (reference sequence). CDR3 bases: TGTGCCAGCAGACCCCCTAGGACTAGCGGGTTCACAGATACGCAGTATTTT. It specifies CASRPPRTSGFTDTQYF.

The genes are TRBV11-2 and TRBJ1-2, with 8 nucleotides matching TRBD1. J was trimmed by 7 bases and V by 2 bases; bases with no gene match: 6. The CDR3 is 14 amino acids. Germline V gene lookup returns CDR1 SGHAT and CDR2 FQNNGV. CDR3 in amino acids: CASSLNGQGIGYTF. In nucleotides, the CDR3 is TGTGCCAGCAGCTTAAATGGACAGGGTATTGGCTACACCTTC.

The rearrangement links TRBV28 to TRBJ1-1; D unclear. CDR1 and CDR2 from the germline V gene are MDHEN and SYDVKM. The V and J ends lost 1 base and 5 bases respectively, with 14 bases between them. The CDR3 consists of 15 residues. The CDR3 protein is CASSLFQAPGTEAFF. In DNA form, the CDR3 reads TGTGCCAGCAGTTTATTTCAGGCCCCGGGGACTGAAGCTTTCTTT. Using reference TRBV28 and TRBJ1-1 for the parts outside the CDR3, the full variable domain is DVKVTQSSRYLVKRTGEKVFLECVQDMDHENMFWYRQDPGLGLRLIYFSYDVKMKEKGDIPEGYSVSREKKERFSLILESASTNQTSMYLCASSLFQAPGTEAFFGQGTRLTVV.

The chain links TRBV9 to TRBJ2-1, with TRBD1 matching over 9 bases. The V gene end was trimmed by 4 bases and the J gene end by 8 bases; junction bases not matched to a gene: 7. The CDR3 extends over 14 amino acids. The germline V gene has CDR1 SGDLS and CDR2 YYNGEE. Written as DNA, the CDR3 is TGTGCCAGCAGCACCCGACAGGGGGGCGATGAGCAGTTCTTC. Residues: CASSTRQGGDEQFF.

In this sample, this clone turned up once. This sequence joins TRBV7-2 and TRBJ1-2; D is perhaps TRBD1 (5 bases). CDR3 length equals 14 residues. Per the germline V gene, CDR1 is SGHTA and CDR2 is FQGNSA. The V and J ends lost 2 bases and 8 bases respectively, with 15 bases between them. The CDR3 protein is CASSLYGTRNGYTF. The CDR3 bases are TGTGCCAGCAGCTTATACGGGACCAGGAACGGCTACACCTTC.

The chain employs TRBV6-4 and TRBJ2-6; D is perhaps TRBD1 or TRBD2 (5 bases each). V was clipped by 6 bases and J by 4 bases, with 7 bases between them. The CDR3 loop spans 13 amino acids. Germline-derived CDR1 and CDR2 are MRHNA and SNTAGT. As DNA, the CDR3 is TGTGCCAGCAGCGGGACCGGGGCCAACGTCCTGACTTTC. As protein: CASSGTGANVLTF.

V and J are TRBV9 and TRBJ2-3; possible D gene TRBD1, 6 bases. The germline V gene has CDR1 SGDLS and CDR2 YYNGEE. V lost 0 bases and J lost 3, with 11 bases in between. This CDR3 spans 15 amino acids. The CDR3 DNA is TGTGCCAGCAGCGTAGTCGGCAGGGGAACAGATACGCAGTATTTT. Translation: CASSVVGRGTDTQYF.

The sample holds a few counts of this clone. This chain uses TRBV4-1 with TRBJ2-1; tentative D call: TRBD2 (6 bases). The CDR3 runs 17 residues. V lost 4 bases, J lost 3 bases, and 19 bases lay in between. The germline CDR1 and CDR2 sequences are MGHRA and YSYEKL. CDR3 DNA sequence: TGCGCCAGCAGCCCGAGGACGGGCGGGGCTGACTACAATGAGCAGTTCTTC. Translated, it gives CASSPRTGGADYNEQFF.